This T cell receptor (beta chain) derives from a study of identical twins. With regard to this clonotype: The antigen remains unidentified.

TCRdb re-called the 5' RACE reads with MiXCR, one entry per CDR3 protein. The repertoire holds some 570,000 distinct CDR3 sequences, with around 22% as singletons. Trimming removed 6 bases at V and 5 bases at J, with 10 bases between. From germline, CDR1 is MNHEY and CDR2 SVGEGT. CDR3 length equals 13 residues. Overall study findings and caveats: Models, which agreed with sharing between unrelated individuals, nonetheless underestimated the out-of-frame TCR alpha sharing seen in monozygotic twins.

These data are also associated with another study on yellow fever vaccine responses in identical twins. That study reports: As reported, the vaccine T cell response of twins seemed partly convergent and partly personalized.

The chain links TRBV6-2 or TRBV6-3 to TRBJ2-2; D gene ambiguous. The sample comprised CD4+ T cells sorted from blood. This receptor was obtained from a woman aged 18-30 years in good health. CDR3: CASSIRLTGELFF. The CDR3 DNA follows: TGTGCCAGCAGCATCCGACTTACCGGGGAGCTGTTTTTT.